This T cell receptor beta chain was obtained from a study of Japanese encephalitis immunity and Zika vaccine responses (dated by TCRdb to the early 2020s). Background on the whole study: Included participants received three 5.0 ug doses of alum-adjuvanted ZPIV at weeks 0, 4 and 28. ZIKV peptides were 15-mers overlapping by 11 residues, selected for NetMHCpan/NetMHCII-predicted epitopes with affinity below 50 nM. Before ZPIV, roughly eleven participants were given one dose of YFV vaccine (YF-VAX), while roughly 9 participants were flavivirus-naive. Two to three months ahead of the first ZPIV dose, twelve participants were given JEV vaccine (IXIARO) as a two-dose regimen with the doses 28 days apart. For stimulations, either ZIKV structural-protein peptide pools divided into flavivirus-conserved and non-conserved sets or JEV or YFV peptides matching the pre-vaccination were used. In addition, the TCR repertoires of a few flavivirus-naive individuals were analyzed at weeks 2, 6 and 52 after ZPIV vaccination began. The study tested whether prior Japanese encephalitis virus (JEV) or yellow fever virus (YFV) vaccination shaped CD4 T cell responses to the Zika vaccine. For TCR sequencing, roughly 6 representative participants were chosen from each pre-vaccination group, with samples at week 0 (after pre-vaccination, before ZPIV) and week 52.

After labeling with CellTrace CFSE, PBMCs were cultured for under seven days in RPMI containing about 8% human serum along with peptide pools, each at about 1 ug/mL. Unfixed proliferating CD4 T cells were sorted on a BD FACSAria as live CD56-CD19-CD16-CD3+CD4+ CFSE-low cells. Enrolled adults were healthy and seronegative for ZIKV, JEV, YFV, DENV and WNV by microneutralization screening. Samples were obtained from a phase 1, double-blinded, randomized, placebo-controlled trial of an alum-adjuvanted Zika purified-inactivated virus (ZPIV) vaccine. Peripheral blood mononuclear cells were isolated by standard procedure and stored frozen in liquid nitrogen until use. Libraries were prepared through 5' RACE. Before sequencing, the TCRbeta libraries were pooled in proportion to the number of cells sorted for each library. RNAzol RT was used to extract total RNA from the sorted cells, and cDNA was then synthesized using an oligo(dT) primer together with a template-switching oligo. The TCRbeta V-CDR3-J region was amplified by PCR between a SMARTer oligo primer and a TCRbeta constant-region primer using Kapa HiFi. Illumina adaptors and sample-specific index barcodes were added in a second PCR, followed by HighPrep bead cleanup and Bioanalyzer confirmation of a band of roughly 650 bp. The libraries were sequenced on an Illumina MiSeq using 2x151 bp paired-end reads. Per the source publication's procedure: Reads were demultiplexed with an in-house Java program, and TCRbeta annotations were assigned and clonotypes were counted with MiXCR. To assess repertoire overlap, Morisita-Horn indices from the R package vegan were used, along with UPGMA clustering and Circos plots of recurring clonotypes. Shannon diversity and richness were each normalized to the maximum value possible given the input cell numbers, so the resulting values fell between 0 and 1. MUSCLE was used to align CDR3beta sequences, SeqinR to compute distances, and R to plot multidimensional scaling. TCRdb reprocessing: public reads trimmed at Q25 with fastp, clones called with MiXCR, in-frame beta chains kept. Here each entry gathers all rows of one CDR3 protein and keeps the most common genes and DNA. It is TCRdb's table, rather than the study itself, that gives the V and J calls and clone size. The sample has around 510 distinct CDR3 sequences on record, roughly 1.8% of them singletons. The ten most abundant clones make up roughly a quarter of the sample.

What the research found in general, with its limitations: Samples clustered by participant with no similarity between individuals, suggesting no public TCRs were detected. Repertoire similarity across time-points and stimulations was higher in JEV-pre-vaccinated donors than in YFV-pre-vaccinated donors, indicating more clonotypes shared between ZIKV and JEV stimulation. Rather than the whole vaccinated cohort, the analysis covered just a subset of trial participants, namely those who received three doses and had adequate samples. In JEV-pre-vaccinated donors, the repertoire richness of CD4 T cells responding to conserved ZIKV epitopes dropped significantly after ZPIV. Only a few individuals showed CD8 T cell responses to ZIKV peptide pools, and those responses were very low in magnitude. Peptide-pool deconvolution was not performed because of sample size limitations, and consequently the individual peptides driving cross-reactive responses were not identified.

The CDR3 has 15 amino acids, counting the end cysteine and phenylalanine. Only the CDR3 portion is preserved as DNA: 45 bases, with reading frame beginning at the first base. Reading the germline V gene gives CDR1 MDHEN and CDR2 SYDVKM. Trimming removed 3 bases from V and 3 bases from J, leaving 11 bases between the germline ends. On this clonotype itself: No much larger clone exists at a distance of one base, and base qualities are not known.

The TCR was taken from an adult woman who received an inactivated Zika virus vaccine. Sample: antigen-activated CD4+ T cells from blood, cultured, taken during a Zika inactivated vaccine study. Recombination joined TRBV28 with TRBJ1-4, with the D gene not clear enough to name. Here the CDR3 is given as CASSFRGGPNEKLFF. The nucleotides read TGTGCCAGCAGTTTTCGGGGAGGCCCTAATGAAAAACTGTTTTTT.